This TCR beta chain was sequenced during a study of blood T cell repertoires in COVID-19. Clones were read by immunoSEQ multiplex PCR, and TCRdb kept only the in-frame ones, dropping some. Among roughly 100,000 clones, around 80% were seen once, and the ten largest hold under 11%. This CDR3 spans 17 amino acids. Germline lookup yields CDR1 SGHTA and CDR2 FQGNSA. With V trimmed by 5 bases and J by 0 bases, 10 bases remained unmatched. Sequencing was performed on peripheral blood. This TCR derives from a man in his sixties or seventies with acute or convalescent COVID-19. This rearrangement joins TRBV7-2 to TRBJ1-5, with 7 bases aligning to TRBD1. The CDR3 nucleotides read TGTGCCAGCAGCCCAGGGGGGACACTTGATAGCAATCAGCCCCAGCATTTT. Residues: CASSPGGTLDSNQPQHF. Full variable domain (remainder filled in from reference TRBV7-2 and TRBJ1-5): GAGVSQSPSNKVTEKGKDVELRCDPISGHTALYWYRQSLGQGLEFLIYFQGNSAPDKSGLPSDRFSAERTGGSVSTLTIQRTQQEDSAVYLCASSPGGTLDSNQPQHFGDGTRLSIL.